A single sample gave rise to the 7 T cell receptor beta chains below, sequenced in a study of T cells in women clearing cervical HPV infection. Clones were sequenced by immunoSEQ multiplex PCR, and TCRdb holds only the in-frame ones, with some missing. The sample's table shows around 41,000 clones. Sequences were obtained from blood buffy coat. The receptors originated from a woman aged 18-69 years with a cervical HPV16 infection that either progressed to CIN3+ or cleared (not recorded which).

Concerning this clone itself: The read falls 3 residues short of the CDR3 end, and the missing part is taken from the germline J gene. The chain uses TRBV5-1 and TRBJ2-1; 8 bases fit TRBD1. Losses at the gene ends were 3 bases for V and 5 bases for J; bases not matched to a gene: 7. The CDR3 totals 15 residues. The germline V gene has CDR1 SGHRS and CDR2 YFSETQ. The CDR3 DNA, read in part, is TGCGCCAGCAGCTCGACAGGGGTCCCAAACAATGAG. This codes for CASSSTGVPNNE. The complete CDR3 reads CASSSTGVPNNEQFF. The complete variable domain, with remaining parts taken from reference TRBV5-1 and TRBJ2-1, reads KAGVTQTPRYLIKTRGQQVTLSCSPISGHRSVSWYQQTPGQGLQFLFEYFSETQRNKGNFPGRFSGRQFSNSRSEMNVSTLELGDSALYLCASSSTGVPNNEQFFGPGTRLTVL.

With respect to this clone: The observed sequence ends 3 residues before the CDR3 terminus, with the missing tail filled in from the germline J gene. The gene calls are TRBV28 and TRBJ2-1; the D gene is possibly TRBD1 (8 bases). V lost 6 bases to trimming and J lost 9 bases, with 21 bases between them. Germline assignment: CDR1 MDHEN and CDR2 SYDVKM. This CDR3 spans 15 amino acids. CDR3 amino acids: CASRPDREGVVEQFF. The CDR3 bases that were read are TGTGCCAGCAGACCGGACAGGGAGGGAGTCGTTGAG.

Concerning this clone itself: Sequencing ends 3 residues short of the CDR3 end; the germline J gene provides the rest. J is TRBJ2-7 and V is TRBV5-1, with 9 bases identical to TRBD2. V trimming: 0 bases; J trimming: 3 bases; junction bases outside the gene matches: 10. This CDR3 spans 17 amino acids. The germline gives CDR1 SGHRS, CDR2 YFSETQ. Incomplete CDR3 DNA: TGCGCCAGCAGCTTGGCCCTCGAATCTAGCGGGAACTACGAG. Its translation: CASSLALESSGNYE. The full CDR3 sequence reads CASSLALESSGNYEQYF.

Details on this clone: The sequence runs out 3 residues before the end of the CDR3; the remainder is reconstructed from the germline J gene. This chain links TRBV20-1 with TRBJ2-7, with TRBD2 identical over 12 bases. Unmatched junction bases numbered 4, after V lost 6 bases and J lost 4 bases. The germline V gene has CDR1 DFQATT and CDR2 SNEGSKA (reference sequence). This CDR3 spans 13 amino acids. The sequenced part of the CDR3 DNA is TGCAGTGCCTTCACTAGCGGGAGGTACGAG. Protein product: CSAFTSGRYE. The entire CDR3 is CSAFTSGRYEQYF.

In the case of this clone: The read gets to within 3 residues of the CDR3 end, and the germline J gene fills in the rest. V gene TRBV24-1 combines with J gene TRBJ1-2; D not certain. CDR3 length equals 12 residues. Per the germline V gene, CDR1 is KGHDR and CDR2 is SFDVKD. The V and J ends lost 4 bases and 4 bases respectively, with 6 bases between them. CDR3 in amino acids: CATSEEGYGYTF. CDR3 DNA, as far as it was read: TGTGCCACCAGTGAAGAGGGCTATGGC.

To note about this clone: The read ends 3 residues before the CDR3 terminus; that terminus is restored from the germline J gene. This chain links TRBV6-4 with TRBJ1-2; 8 bases align to TRBD1. J was trimmed by 7 bases and V by 8 bases; bases with no gene match: 9. This CDR3 has 13 residues. Germline CDR1 and CDR2: MRHNA and SNTAGT. The DNA read from the CDR3 is TGTGCCAGCGCGGCGACAGGGGATGGTGGC. Its protein is CASAATGDGG. The complete CDR3 sequence is CASAATGDGGYTF.

As concerns this clone: The read finishes 3 residues shy of the CDR3 end, and the germline J gene is used to complete it. This chain connects TRBV18 to TRBJ1-5; no reliable D call. The CDR3 extends over 15 amino acids. V was cut by 5 bases and J by 3 bases, with 14 bases left in between. The V gene's germline CDR1 is KGHSH and CDR2 LQKENI. The CDR3 bases that were read are TGTGCCAGCTCAATTCAATCGGGGAACAATCAGCCC. Translating it yields CASSIQSGNNQP. The full CDR3 protein reads CASSIQSGNNQPQHF.